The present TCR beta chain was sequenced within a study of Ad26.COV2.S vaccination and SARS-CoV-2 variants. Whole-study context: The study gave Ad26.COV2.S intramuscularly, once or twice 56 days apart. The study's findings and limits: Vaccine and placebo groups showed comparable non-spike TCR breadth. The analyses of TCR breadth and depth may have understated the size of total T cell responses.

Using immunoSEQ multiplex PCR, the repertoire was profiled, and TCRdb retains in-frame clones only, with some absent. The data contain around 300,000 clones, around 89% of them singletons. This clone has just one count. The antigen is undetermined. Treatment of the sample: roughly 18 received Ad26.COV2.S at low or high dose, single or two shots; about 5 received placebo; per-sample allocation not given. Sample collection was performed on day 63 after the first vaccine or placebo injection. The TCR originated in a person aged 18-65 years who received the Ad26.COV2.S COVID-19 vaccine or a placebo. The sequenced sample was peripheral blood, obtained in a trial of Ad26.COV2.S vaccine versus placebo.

The CDR3 DNA sequence: TGTGCCAGCATCGGGCTAGCGGGGAACTACGAGCAGTACTTC. Translation: CASIGLAGNYEQYF. The chain employs TRBV28 and TRBJ2-7, with 9 bases fitting TRBD2. This CDR3 contains 14 residues. Germline V gene lookup returns CDR1 MDHEN and CDR2 SYDVKM. V lost 7 bases to trimming and J lost 3 bases; unmatched junction nucleotides: 7.